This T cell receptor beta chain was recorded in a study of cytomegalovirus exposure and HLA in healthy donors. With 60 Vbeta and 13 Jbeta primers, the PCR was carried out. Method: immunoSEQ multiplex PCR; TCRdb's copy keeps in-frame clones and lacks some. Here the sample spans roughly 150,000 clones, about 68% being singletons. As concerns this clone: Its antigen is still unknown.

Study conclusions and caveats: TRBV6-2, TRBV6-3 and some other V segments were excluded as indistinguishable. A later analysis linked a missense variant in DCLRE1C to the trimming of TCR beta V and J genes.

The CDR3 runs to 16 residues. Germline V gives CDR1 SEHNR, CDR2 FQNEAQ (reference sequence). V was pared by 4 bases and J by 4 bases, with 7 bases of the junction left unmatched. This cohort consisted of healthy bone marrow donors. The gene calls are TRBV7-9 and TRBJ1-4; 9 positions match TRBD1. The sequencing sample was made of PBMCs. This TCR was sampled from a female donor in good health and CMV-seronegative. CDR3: CASSSDRGIGNEKLFF. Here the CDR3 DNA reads TGTGCCAGCAGCTCGGACAGGGGAATCGGTAATGAAAAACTGTTTTTT. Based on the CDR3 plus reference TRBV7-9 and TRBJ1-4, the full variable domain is DTGVSQNPRHKITKRGQNVTFRCDPISEHNRLYWYRQTLGQGPEFLTYFQNEAQLEKSRLLSDRFSAERPKGSFSTLEIQRTEQGDSAMYLCASSSDRGIGNEKLFFGSGTQLSVL.